This TCR beta chain was recorded in a study of glioma-infiltrating T cells after dendritic cell vaccination (dated by TCRdb to 2015 to 2016). General notes on the study: A cohort of some 15 glioblastoma patients from Phase I and II dendritic cell vaccination trials was included, of whom 9 were newly diagnosed and 6 had recurrent disease. Survival after dendritic cell vaccination was correlated with TCR sequencing metrics, such as TIL content and the overlap between tumor and blood repertoires. Deep sequencing of TCR beta CDR3 regions was used to quantify tumor-infiltrating lymphocyte content and compare tumor and blood repertoires in dendritic cell-vaccinated glioblastoma patients. To make the vaccine, monocyte-derived dendritic cells were cultured for seven days with IL-4 and GM-CSF and then pulsed overnight with autologous tumor lysate. Between the early 2000s and the early 2010s, patients were given autologous tumor lysate-pulsed dendritic cell vaccination. Each patient got three intradermal injections of the dendritic cell vaccine, spaced at biweekly intervals, in the arm below the axilla.

Patients were selected on the basis of adequate residual fresh-frozen tumor tissue and more than two years of available survival data. Molecular status otherwise varied across the glioblastoma patients, but none of them carried an isocitrate dehydrogenase mutation. PBMC were collected before vaccination, two weeks after the third vaccination, and at tumor progression if progression occurred. The Qiagen DNeasy Blood extraction Kit was used for extraction of genomic DNA. The CDR3 goes from the cysteine to the phenylalanine over 14 residues. Only the CDR3 DNA is retained, 42 bases long and in frame from the first base. Trimming leaves V shorter by 0 bases and J shorter by 4 bases, with the junction holding 2 bases beyond the gene matches. The germline V gene sets CDR1 to MNHEY and CDR2 to SVGAGI. Remarks on this clone: This receptor's antigen is unknown. Per-base quality was not reported, and no clone a single base away is much larger than it.

Findings and caveats that apply to the study as a whole: The response model built on TCR overlap across three groups was characterized as speculative, with prospective validation still needed. Longer time to progression and overall survival after dendritic cell vaccination were predicted by higher estimated pretreatment TIL content. The cohort was small and heterogeneous, few patients had complete blood and tumor sets, and even fewer had initial-recurrent tumor pairs. No direct relationship between TCR clonality and survival was found, suggesting a diverse polyclonal response may matter.

The immunoSEQ assay amplified TCRB CDR3 regions from 1.5 to 2.5 micrograms of genomic DNA, or from all available DNA when less than that amount was available. The multiplex PCR employed 60 forward primers targeting TCR V beta segments and 13 reverse primers targeting J beta segments. To estimate reads per starting template, synthetic control templates were spiked into each sample at limiting dilution. Reads of 87 bp were generated by sequencing on the Illumina HiSeq System. The original methods were these. PCR and sequencing errors were removed by a nearest neighbor algorithm that merged closely related sequences. TCR overlap was defined as the percentage of unique tumor TCR beta sequences that were also found in the peripheral blood of the same patient. TCRdb mirrors the immuneACCESS table, restricted to in-frame sequences. Some clones are absent from its copies; in checked studies, under half trace to an unresolved V gene, and the reason for the others is unknown. V and J calls and clone size are given by that table; D and trimming were obtained from the DNA. Counted in this sample were tens of thousands of clones; approximately 87% of them appeared once. The top ten clones comprise 2.5% to 3% of the sample.

The clonotype originates from a human donor with glioblastoma. This specimen consisted of blood, obtained before dendritic cell vaccination. The V gene is TRBV6-5 and the J gene is TRBJ1-2; TRBD1 agrees with 7 junctional bases. Here is the DNA: TGTGCCAGCAGTTACTCGGCAGGGGGCTATGGCTACACCTTC. The resulting protein is CASSYSAGGYGYTF.